This T cell receptor beta chain was captured by sequencing in a study of Graves' ophthalmopathy and Graves' hyperthyroidism (dated 2018 in TCRdb). About the investigation overall: Peripheral blood was collected at initial diagnosis, before any treatment. The study used TCR beta repertoire signatures to distinguish Graves' ophthalmopathy from Graves' hyperthyroidism and to predict progression to ophthalmopathy. In total, some 140 blood samples were TCR-sequenced: some 40 ophthalmopathy, about 75 hyperthyroidism and some 17 hyperthyroidism-to-ophthalmopathy patients. A discovery set of 95 to 100 patients (under 45 ophthalmopathy, around 57 stable hyperthyroidism) was enrolled to explore V-J signatures distinguishing ophthalmopathy from hyperthyroidism. For independent validation, a separate cohort was made up of some 18 hyperthyroidism patients plus 17 patients who later progressed from hyperthyroidism to ophthalmopathy. In roughly 6 hyperthyroidism patients, the T-cell repertoires found in thyroid tissue were compared with those found in blood. After sampling, hyperthyroidism patients received methimazole starting at 30 mg daily, and ophthalmopathy patients received high-dose intravenous methylprednisolone. The 100 or so discovery patients were divided at random into training and test sets in a 7:3 ratio.

Study-level results and caveats: Most of the expanded thyroid clonotypes with a frequency above 0.001 were also detected in blood, and it was suggested that the thyroid immune response may be reflected by blood repertoires. In validation, the model predicted ophthalmopathy progression with 70.59% sensitivity and around 72% specificity; some 13 predicted patients were CT-confirmed with GO in a median of about 6.2 months. Sample size was not statistically predetermined, and group allocation was not concealed from the investigators. Ophthalmopathy was separated from stable hyperthyroidism by the 13-signature model with 85% to 90% sensitivity and 81% to 84% specificity in cross-validation and with 80%/75% in the test set.

TCR beta CDR3 regions were amplified from RNA transcripts for repertoire sequencing. The first round was an RT-PCR using HTBI primers with the Qiagen OneStep RT-PCR kit, and this first round was followed by a second-round multiplex PCR, then size selection and purification. Sequencing of the libraries was carried out on an Illumina HiSeq2000 in paired-end mode with 100 bp reads. Per the original workflow: SOAPnuke was used to process the reads, throwing out any read that had adapters, had uncalled bases, had a mean Phred below 15, or lacked an exact constant-primer or identifier match. High-quality paired reads were merged with COPE v1.2.5. Unique nucleotide sequences were defined as clonotypes and aligned to IMGT TRB V, D and J references using MiTCR v1.1. Only V-J combinations with frequency above 0.0001 were analysed, covering approximately 99% of repertoires. For each V-J combination, a TCR clonal expansion and chaos score was defined as F50 clonal expansion divided by the chaos observed in the TCRdist matrix. Features were reduced by Welch's t-statistics and random forest to approximately 13 V-J combinations, which fed a naive Bayes classifier. The Morisita-Horn index was used to measure how similar the thyroid and blood repertoires were. Clones were called with MiXCR by TCRdb after fastp trimmed the public reads at Q25, and only in-frame beta chains were retained. Each CDR3 protein gets just one entry, which takes the most common genes and DNA from the rows behind it. TCRdb, rather than the study authors, made the V and J calls. A total of hundreds of thousands of distinct CDR3 sequences appear in this sample, around 20% of them only once. Jointly, the top ten make up more than 2.5% of the sample.

As regards this clonotype: Its antigen target is currently unknown. No much larger clone exists at a distance of one base, and base qualities are not known.

Stable hyperthyroidism was defined as no progression to ophthalmopathy within 18 months of follow-up. Hyperthyroidism patients were newly diagnosed, were aged 18 to 65 years, and had a disease duration under 2 months. Patients with other autoimmune diseases, uncontrolled infections, pregnancy or lactation were excluded. Clinical symptoms, serum thyroxine, TRAb, thyroid ultrasound and orbital computed tomography formed the basis of the diagnosis. Ficoll-Paque density gradient centrifugation was used to isolate PBMCs from around 10 ml of fresh peripheral blood. Total RNA was extracted using Trizol reagent, and RNA quality was checked on an Agilent 2100 Bioanalyzer. Taken from cysteine to phenylalanine, the CDR3 has 19 residues. The sequence is cut down to CDR3 DNA, 57 bases in frame from base 1. For CDR1 and CDR2, the germline V gene lists KGHSH and LQKENI. The junction shows trimming of 2 bases on V and 0 bases on J, plus 23 bases between the germline ends.

The TCR originated in a woman younger than 30 with stable Graves' hyperthyroidism. Donor details come from another sample of the same person, matched by shared clones. The chain couples TRBV18 to TRBJ2-7, with the D call perhaps TRBD1 or TRBD2, each one matching 6 bases. Sequencing was performed on peripheral blood. The sequenced DNA: TGTGCCAGCTCACCAAGACGAGGAGTCGGGGGCTATAGCTCCTACGAGCAGTACTTC. Its amino acids are CASSPRRGVGGYSSYEQYF.